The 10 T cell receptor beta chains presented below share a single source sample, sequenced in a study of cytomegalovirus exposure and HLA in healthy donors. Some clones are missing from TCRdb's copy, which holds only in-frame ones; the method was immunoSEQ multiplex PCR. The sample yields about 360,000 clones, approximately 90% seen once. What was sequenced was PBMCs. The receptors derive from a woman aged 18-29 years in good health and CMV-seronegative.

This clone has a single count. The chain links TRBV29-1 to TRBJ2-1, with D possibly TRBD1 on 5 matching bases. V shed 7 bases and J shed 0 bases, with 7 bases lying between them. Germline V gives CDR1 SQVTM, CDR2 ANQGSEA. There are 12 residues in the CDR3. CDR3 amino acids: CSDRSSYNEQFF. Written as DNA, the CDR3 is TGCAGCGACAGGAGCTCCTACAATGAGCAGTTCTTC.

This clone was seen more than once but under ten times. CDR3 protein: CASSLEVRGSYEQYF. CDR3 sequence (DNA): TGTGCCAGCAGCTTAGAGGTGCGGGGGTCCTACGAGCAGTACTTC. The chain carries TRBV11-2 and TRBJ2-7, with 7 bases fitting TRBD2. The germline gives CDR1 SGHAT, CDR2 FQNNGV. The CDR3 sequence is 15 residues long. The V segment lost 0 bases and the J segment 1 base; nucleotides outside the gene matches: 3.

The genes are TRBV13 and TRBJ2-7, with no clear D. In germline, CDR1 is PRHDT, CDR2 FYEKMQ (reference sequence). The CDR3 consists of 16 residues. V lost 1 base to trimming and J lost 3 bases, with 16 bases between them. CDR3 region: CASSLAPRDSLYEQYF. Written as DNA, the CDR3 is TGTGCCAGCAGCTTAGCTCCGCGCGACTCTCTCTACGAGCAGTACTTC.

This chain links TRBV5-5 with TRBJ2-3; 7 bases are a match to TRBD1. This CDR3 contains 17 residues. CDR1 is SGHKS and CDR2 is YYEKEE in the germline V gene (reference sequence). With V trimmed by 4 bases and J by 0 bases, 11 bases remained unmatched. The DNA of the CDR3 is TGTGCCAGCAGCCCGCCCAAGGGGGCAATTAGCACAGATACGCAGTATTTT. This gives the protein CASSPPKGAISTDTQYF.

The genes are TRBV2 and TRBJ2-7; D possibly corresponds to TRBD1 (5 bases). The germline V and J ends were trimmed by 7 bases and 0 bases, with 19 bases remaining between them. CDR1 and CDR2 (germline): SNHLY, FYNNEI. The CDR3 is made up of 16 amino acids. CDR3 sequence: CASTWAGPPSSYEQYF. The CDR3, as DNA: TGTGCCAGCACCTGGGCAGGGCCGCCGAGCTCCTACGAGCAGTACTTC.

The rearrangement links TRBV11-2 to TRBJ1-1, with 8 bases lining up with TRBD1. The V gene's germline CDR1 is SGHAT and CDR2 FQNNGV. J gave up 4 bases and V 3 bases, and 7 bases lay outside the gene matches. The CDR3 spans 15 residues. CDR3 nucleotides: TGTGCCAGCAGCTTGTTCCTTGGACAGGGCACTGAAGCTTTCTTT. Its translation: CASSLFLGQGTEAFF.

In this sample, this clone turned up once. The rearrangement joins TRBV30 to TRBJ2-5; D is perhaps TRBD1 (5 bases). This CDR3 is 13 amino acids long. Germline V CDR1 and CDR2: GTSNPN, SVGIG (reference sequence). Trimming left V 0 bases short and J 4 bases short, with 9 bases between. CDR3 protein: CAWSVSRAETQYF. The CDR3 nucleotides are TGTGCCTGGAGTGTATCCAGGGCAGAGACCCAGTACTTC. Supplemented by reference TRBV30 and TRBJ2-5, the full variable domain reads SQTIHQWPATLVQPVGSPLSLECTVEGTSNPNLYWYRQAAGRGLQLLFYSVGIGQISSEVPQNLSASRPQDRQFILSSKKLLLSDSGFYLCAWSVSRAETQYFGPGTRLLVL.

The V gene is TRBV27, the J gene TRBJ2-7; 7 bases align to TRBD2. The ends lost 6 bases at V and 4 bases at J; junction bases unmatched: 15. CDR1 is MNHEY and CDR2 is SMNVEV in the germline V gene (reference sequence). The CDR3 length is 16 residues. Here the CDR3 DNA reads TGTGCCAGCAGCACCAGAACTAGCGCCCGCTATTACGAGCAGTACTTC. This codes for CASSTRTSARYYEQYF.

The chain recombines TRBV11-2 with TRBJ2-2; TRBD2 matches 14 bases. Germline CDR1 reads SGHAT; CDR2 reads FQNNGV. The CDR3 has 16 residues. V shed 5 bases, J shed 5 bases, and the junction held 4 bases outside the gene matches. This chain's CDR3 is CASSTGLAGGTGELFF. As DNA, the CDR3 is TGTGCCAGCAGCACCGGACTAGCGGGGGGAACCGGGGAGCTGTTTTTT.

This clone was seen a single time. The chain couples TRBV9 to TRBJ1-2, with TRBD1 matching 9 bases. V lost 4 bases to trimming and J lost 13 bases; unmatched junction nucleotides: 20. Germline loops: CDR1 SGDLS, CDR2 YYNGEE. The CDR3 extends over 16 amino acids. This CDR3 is CASSSSTRGQGFGLTF. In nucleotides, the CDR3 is TGTGCCAGCAGCTCTAGCACCAGGGGACAGGGATTTGGTCTCACCTTC.